A selection of T cell receptor beta chains follows, all from one sample in a study of T-cell reconstitution after alpha-beta-depleted transplantation in children. TCRdb independently ran MiXCR on the PCR reads; one entry per CDR3 protein. Of approximately 490,000 distinct CDR3 sequences in the sample, roughly an eighth are singletons; the top ten hold roughly 5.4%. The sequenced sample was PBMCs from the stem cell graft donor, obtained from the stem cell graft. The receptors shown here come from a human donor who donated a stem cell graft to a child with combined immunodeficiency. Each CDR3 is given with its conserved first and last residue. The D gene is left open where the match is weak. Clone size is not always given. Where it is, it says once, few, many or a class for expanded clones.

TRBV4-3,TRBJ2-1,TRBD2,.,TGCGCCAGCAGCCAAGAAGGCCGGGGACTAGCGGGAGTCAATGAGCAGTTCTTC,CASSQEGRGLAGVNEQFF
TRBV30,TRBJ2-1,.,many,TGTGCCTGGAGCCAGGGACCTTACTACAATGAGCAGTTCTTC,CAWSQGPYYNEQFF
TRBV20-1,TRBJ2-3,TRBD2,many,TGCAGTGCTAGATTTAGCGGGGTTAACACAGATACGCAGTATTTT,CSARFSGVNTDTQYF
TRBV6-2/TRBV6-3,TRBJ2-3,.,many,TGTGCCAGCAGTTACCACTTAATTAGAGGGGCGGGGCCCGGAACAGATACGCAGTATTTT,CASSYHLIRGAGPGTDTQYF
TRBV29-1,TRBJ2-1,TRBD1,many,TGCAGCGTTAGACAGGGGGCCTACAATGAGCAGTTCTTC,CSVRQGAYNEQFF
TRBV4-2,TRBJ2-3,TRBD2,few,TGTGCCAGCAGCCAACACACTGGACTAGCGGGGGGCGCAGATACGCAGTATTTT,CASSQHTGLAGGADTQYF
TRBV12-3/TRBV12-4,TRBJ2-1,.,few,TGTGCCAGCAGACTCAATAGCTACAATGAGCAGTTCTTC,CASRLNSYNEQFF
TRBV20-1,TRBJ2-3,TRBD2,few,TGCAGTGCTAGTAGGCGGGAGGGCGAAGATACGCAGTATTTT,CSASRREGEDTQYF
TRBV3-1,TRBJ2-1,TRBD2,.,TGTGCCAGCAGCCGAGTTTCGAGCGGGGGGAACAATGAGCAGTTCTTC,CASSRVSSGGNNEQFF
TRBV7-2,TRBJ1-5,.,many,TGTGCCACCGCTGGCAGGGGCGATCAGCCCCAGCATTTT,CATAGRGDQPQHF
TRBV4-3,TRBJ2-1,.,.,TGCGCCAGCAGCCAAGACTGGCAGACCCTCGGGGAGCAGTTCTTC,CASSQDWQTLGEQFF
TRBV6-5,TRBJ2-1,.,.,TGTGCCAGCAGTTACTGGGCAGCCACACGAAATGAGCAGTTCTTC,CASSYWAATRNEQFF
TRBV12-3/TRBV12-4,TRBJ2-5,.,many,TGTGCCACTCTCCGTGGAGAGACCCAGTACTTC,CATLRGETQYF
TRBV5-1,TRBJ2-7,.,.,TGCGCCAGCGGATACGGTACAGGTAACAACGAGCAGTACTTC,CASGYGTGNNEQYF
TRBV3-1,TRBJ1-1,.,.,TGTGCCAGCAGCCCCACGCGTCCCGTAGGGCCCACTGAAGCTTTCTTT,CASSPTRPVGPTEAFF
TRBV12-3/TRBV12-4,TRBJ2-4,TRBD1,.,TGTGCCAGCAGTTCTCGACAGGGCGTCAAAAACATTCAGTACTTC,CASSSRQGVKNIQYF
TRBV15,TRBJ1-5,.,.,TGTGCCACCAGCAGAGATTTCGGTCAGCCCCAGCATTTT,CATSRDFGQPQHF
TRBV7-9,TRBJ2-2,TRBD1,few,TGTGCCAGCAGCTTGGCCCTAGGACAGGGCCACACCGGGGAGCTGTTTTTT,CASSLALGQGHTGELFF
TRBV4-1,TRBJ2-1,TRBD1,.,TGCGCCAGCAGCCAAGATCCTCAGGGGGCCAACAATGAGCAGTTCTTC,CASSQDPQGANNEQFF
TRBV28,TRBJ2-7,.,.,TGTGCCAGCAGTCCCGAATGGGGTGGGCTTTTCTCCTACGAGCAGTACTTC,CASSPEWGGLFSYEQYF
TRBV5-1,TRBJ1-1,TRBD1,many,TGCGCCAGCAGCTGGGACAGGGGGACTGAAGCTTTCTTT,CASSWDRGTEAFF
TRBV6-2/TRBV6-3,TRBJ2-1,TRBD2,few,TGTGCCAGCAGTTCATTTACTAGCGGGGGGTGGGATGAGCAGTTCTTC,CASSSFTSGGWDEQFF
TRBV12-3/TRBV12-4,TRBJ1-5,.,.,TGTGCCAGCAGTTTCTCCTCGGGTCCTCATCAGCCCCAGCATTTT,CASSFSSGPHQPQHF
TRBV15,TRBJ2-1,.,.,TGTGCCACCAGCAGAGAACTAGCAGAATACAATGAGCAGTTCTTC,CATSRELAEYNEQFF
TRBV5-6,TRBJ2-7,.,many,TGTGCCAGCACCCGAGGGTGGGGGATCTACGAGCAGTACTTC,CASTRGWGIYEQYF
TRBV7-2,TRBJ2-1,.,.,TGTGCCAGCAGCTTACAGGGATTTCGCTCCTACAATGAGCAGTTCTTC,CASSLQGFRSYNEQFF
TRBV11-2,TRBJ2-7,TRBD2,.,TGTGCCAGCAGCTTAGAACTAGCGAGTACCTACGAGCAGTACTTC,CASSLELASTYEQYF
TRBV10-3,TRBJ2-7,.,many,TGTGCCATCAGTGGAGACGGTAGCTCCTACGAGCAGTACTTC,CAISGDGSSYEQYF
TRBV7-2,TRBJ2-5,TRBD2,few,TGTGCCAGCAGTAACAAAGCGGGAGGGTACCAAGAGACCCAGTACTTC,CASSNKAGGYQETQYF
TRBV5-1,TRBJ2-6,.,.,TGCGCCAGCAGCCAACGGGGGACAACTTTCTCTGGGGCCAACGTCCTGACTTTC,CASSQRGTTFSGANVLTF
TRBV2,TRBJ2-3,.,.,TGTGCCAGCTATTCCAGGGGAATCACAGATACGCAGTATTTT,CASYSRGITDTQYF
TRBV12-3/TRBV12-4,TRBJ2-5,.,many,TGTGCCAGCAGTTGGGGGGAAGAGACCCAGTACTTC,CASSWGEETQYF
TRBV19,TRBJ2-7,.,.,TGTGCCAGTAGTGCGATCACCACTGGGTCTTACGAGCAGTACTTC,CASSAITTGSYEQYF
TRBV20-1,TRBJ2-2,.,few,TGCAGTGCTAGAGACCGGGGTCCCGGGGAGCTGTTTTTT,CSARDRGPGELFF
TRBV5-1,TRBJ2-2,TRBD2,few,TGCGCCAGCGGGAACGGGAGGCCCTCTGGAACCGGGGAGCTGTTTTTT,CASGNGRPSGTGELFF
TRBV12-3/TRBV12-4,TRBJ2-7,TRBD2,.,TGTGCCAGCAGCCCCCCCACTAGCGGCGCCTACGAGCAGTACTTC,CASSPPTSGAYEQYF
TRBV4-3,TRBJ2-3,.,many,TGCGCCAGCAGCCAAGAAATCACAGATACGCAGTATTTT,CASSQEITDTQYF
TRBV5-1,TRBJ2-7,TRBD2,.,TGCGCCAGCAGCTTGGCCCTAGCGGGAGAGCAGTACTTC,CASSLALAGEQYF
TRBV6-5,TRBJ1-4,TRBD1,few,TGTGCCAGCAGTTACTCGGTACAGGGGGCCCGAGCAACTAATGAAAAACTGTTTTTT,CASSYSVQGARATNEKLFF
TRBV5-5,TRBJ2-1,.,few,TGTGCCAGCAGCTTGAGGGACGCCAGGAGCTCCTACAATGAGCAGTTCTTC,CASSLRDARSSYNEQFF
TRBV5-1,TRBJ2-1,.,many,TGCGCCAGCAGCTTGGAGCAGCCCTACTACAATGAGCAGTTCTTC,CASSLEQPYYNEQFF
TRBV5-1,TRBJ2-7,.,.,TGCGCCAGCAGCGAATCCTACCCTGAGTTGTACTTC,CASSESYPELYF
TRBV7-3,TRBJ2-3,.,.,TGTGCCAGCAGCCCGACGGGCGGAGGGTCAGATACGCAGTATTTT,CASSPTGGGSDTQYF
TRBV12-3/TRBV12-4,TRBJ2-7,TRBD2,.,TGTGCCAGCAGCGGGGGACTAGCGGGAGTCGAGCAGTACTTC,CASSGGLAGVEQYF
TRBV20-1,TRBJ2-1,.,.,TGCAGTGCCACTTCGGGAACCGTTCTCTACAATGAGCAGTTCTTC,CSATSGTVLYNEQFF